The source of this T cell receptor (beta chain) is a study of blood T cell repertoires in COVID-19. At the level of the study: Samples came from the United States, Italy and Spain, spanning acute and convalescent COVID-19. In each case, the material was cDNA or gDNA derived from T cells, B-cell-depleted T cells, or PBMCs.

Germline V CDR1 and CDR2: MNHNS, SASEGT. The CDR3 totals 16 residues. Trimming removed 0 bases from V and 1 base from J, with 10 bases in between. Original analysis: Amplification from reference gene primers served as the basis for estimated nucleated cell counts. The assay was immunoSEQ multiplex PCR, and TCRdb's table has in-frame clones only and misses some. From that table come the V and J calls and clone size; the DNA was used to work out D and trimming. The sample lists 50,000 to 70,000 clones, about 82% seen once, with 5.5% to 8% in the top ten. The sequencing sample was made of peripheral blood. This TCR was recovered from a man aged 50 to 60 with active COVID-19. The genes are TRBV6-1 and TRBJ2-1; D is perhaps TRBD1 (5 bases). The CDR3 reads CASSEAQRGSYNEQFF. In DNA form, the CDR3 reads TGTGCCAGCAGTGAAGCGCAAAGGGGATCCTACAATGAGCAGTTCTTC.